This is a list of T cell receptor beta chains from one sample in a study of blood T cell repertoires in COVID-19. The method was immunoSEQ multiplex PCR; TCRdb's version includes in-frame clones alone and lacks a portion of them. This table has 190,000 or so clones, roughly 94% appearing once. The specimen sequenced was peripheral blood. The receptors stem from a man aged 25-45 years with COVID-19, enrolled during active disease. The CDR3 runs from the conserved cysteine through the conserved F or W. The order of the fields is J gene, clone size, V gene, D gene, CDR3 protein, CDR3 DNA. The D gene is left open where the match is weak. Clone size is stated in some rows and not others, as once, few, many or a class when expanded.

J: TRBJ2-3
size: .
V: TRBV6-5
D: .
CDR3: CATSRDSGGVDTQYF
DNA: TGTGCCACCTCTAGGGACTCAGGGGGTGTAGATACGCAGTATTTT

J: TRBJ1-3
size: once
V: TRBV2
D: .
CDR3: CASSAVRQGNTIYF
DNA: TGTGCCAGCAGTGCAGTCAGACAGGGAAACACCATATATTTT

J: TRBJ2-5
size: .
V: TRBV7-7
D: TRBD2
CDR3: CASSFLPRTSGGDQETQYF
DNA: TGTGCCAGCAGCTTTCTACCCCGAACTAGCGGGGGGGACCAAGAGACCCAGTACTTC

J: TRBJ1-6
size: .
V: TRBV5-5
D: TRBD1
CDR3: CASSPRDSSYNSPLHF
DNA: TGTGCCAGCAGCCCAAGGGACAGCTCCTATAATTCACCCCTCCACTTT

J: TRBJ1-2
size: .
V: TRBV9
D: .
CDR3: CASSVDGVGFGYTF
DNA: TGTGCCAGCAGCGTAGACGGGGTAGGGTTTGGCTACACCTTC

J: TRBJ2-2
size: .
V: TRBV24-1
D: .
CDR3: CATSDGRDTGELFF
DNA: TGTGCCACCAGTGATGGGCGGGACACCGGGGAGCTGTTTTTT

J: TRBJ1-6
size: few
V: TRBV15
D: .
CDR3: CATSRKHSSYNSPLHF
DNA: TGTGCCACCAGCAGAAAACATTCCTCCTATAATTCACCCCTCCACTTT

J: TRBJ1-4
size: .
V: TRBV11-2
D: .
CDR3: CASSLTGNNEKLFF
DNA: TGTGCCAGCAGCTTGACAGGAAATAATGAAAAACTGTTTTTT

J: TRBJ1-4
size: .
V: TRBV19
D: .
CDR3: CASSIARGLGEKLFF
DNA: TGTGCCAGTAGTATAGCCCGGGGTTTGGGTGAAAAACTGTTTTTT

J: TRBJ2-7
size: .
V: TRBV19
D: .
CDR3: CASSFTLGHYYEQYF
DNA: TGTGCCAGTAGTTTTACACTCGGACACTACTACGAGCAGTACTTC

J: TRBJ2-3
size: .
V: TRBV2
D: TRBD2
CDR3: CASSPGLAVETDTQYF
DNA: TGTGCCAGCAGCCCGGGACTAGCGGTTGAAACAGATACGCAGTATTTT

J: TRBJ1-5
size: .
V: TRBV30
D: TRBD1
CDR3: CAWSGGQGMQPQHF
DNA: TGTGCCTGGAGTGGGGGACAGGGAATGCAGCCCCAGCATTTT

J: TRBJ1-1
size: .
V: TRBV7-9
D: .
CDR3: CASSLAFGRGNTEAFF
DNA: TGTGCCAGCAGCTTAGCATTCGGCAGGGGGAACACTGAAGCTTTCTTT

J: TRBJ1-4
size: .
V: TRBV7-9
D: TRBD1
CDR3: CASSPQTGIRSNEKLFF
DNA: TGTGCCAGCAGCCCCCAGACAGGGATAAGGTCTAATGAAAAACTGTTTTTT

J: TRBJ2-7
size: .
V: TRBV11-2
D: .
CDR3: CASSLDREVHEQYF
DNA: TGTGCCAGCAGCCTCGACAGGGAGGTGCACGAGCAGTACTTC

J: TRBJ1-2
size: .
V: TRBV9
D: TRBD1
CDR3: CASSVVGTGLIYGYTF
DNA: TGTGCCAGCAGCGTAGTGGGGACAGGGTTGATCTATGGCTACACCTTC

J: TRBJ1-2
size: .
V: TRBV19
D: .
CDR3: CASSIQGTRVYGYTF
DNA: TGTGCCAGTAGTATCCAGGGTACGAGAGTCTATGGCTACACCTTC